This T cell receptor (beta chain) was profiled in a study of identifying expanded T cells in peripheral blood. Measured with immunoSEQ multiplex PCR; TCRdb has only the in-frame clones, and not every one. Counted here are 60,000 to 65,000 clones, under 85% occurring once; the ten biggest clones make up 15% to 20%. Of note for this clone: Its antigen is not identified.

Healthy donors had no documented immune events, such as infections, while sampled. Study-wide points: Differentially abundant clones: roughly 1.3 between replicates, about 16 at approximately 14 days, 18 to 20 at four. Clone count variance between approximately two-week samples rose with total template count.

This clonotype was sampled from a person aged 18 to 75 in good health. Sequenced material: blood.

CDR3 DNA sequence: TGTGCCAGCAGTTCCCGACAGGGTTTCTCTGGAAACACCATATATTTT. This sequence encodes CASSSRQGFSGNTIYF. The chain carries TRBV6-6 and TRBJ1-3; TRBD1 aligns across 7 bases. V trimming: 4 bases; J trimming: 0 bases; junction bases outside the gene matches: 6. Germline lookup yields CDR1 MNHNY and CDR2 SVGAGI (reference sequence). The CDR3 spans 16 residues.